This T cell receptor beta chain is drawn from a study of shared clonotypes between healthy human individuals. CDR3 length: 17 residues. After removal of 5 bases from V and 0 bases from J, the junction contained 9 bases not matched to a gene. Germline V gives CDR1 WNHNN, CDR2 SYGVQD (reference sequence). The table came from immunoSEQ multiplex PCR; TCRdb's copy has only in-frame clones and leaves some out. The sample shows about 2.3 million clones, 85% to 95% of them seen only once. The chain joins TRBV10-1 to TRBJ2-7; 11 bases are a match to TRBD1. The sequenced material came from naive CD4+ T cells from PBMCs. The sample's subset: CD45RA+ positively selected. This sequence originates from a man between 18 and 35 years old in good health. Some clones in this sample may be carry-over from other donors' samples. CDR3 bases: TGCGCCAGCAGTAAGCCCCGGGACAGGGGGGACTCCTACGAGCAGTACTTC. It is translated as CASSKPRDRGDSYEQYF.